The subject of this entry is one T cell receptor (beta chain). What it binds is unknown. Germline V CDR1 and CDR2: SGHRS, YFSETQ. The CDR3 sequence is 15 residues long. With 3 bases clipped from V and 7 bases from J, the junction kept 8 bases outside the gene matches. This table comes from immunoSEQ multiplex PCR, and its TCRdb copy is limited to in-frame clones, with some not included. The data show about 120,000 clones, 70% to 90% seen once. The data derive from a study of T cell responses to AZD1222 COVID-19 vaccine. Study observations and caveats: Seropositive status at baseline applied to only a handful of AZD1222 recipients. Researchers report vaccine-associated CD4 TCRs spanning spike, with dominance at 160-218 and 743-854. Donors were mostly white British, more females; clonal diversity possibly underestimated. The study reported that nearly half of spike-specific TCRs target unmutated variant regions.

The receptor was isolated from an adult in good health. The genes are TRBV5-1 and TRBJ2-7; 12 positions match TRBD2. The sample here was peripheral blood, taken on day 0 of AZD1222 vaccination. The DNA for the CDR3 is TGCGCCAGCAGCTCGACTAGCGGGGGTCTCACGGAGCAGTACTTC. Amino acid sequence: CASSSTSGGLTEQYF.